Listed here are 10 T cell receptor beta chains from one sample, sequenced in a study of cytomegalovirus exposure and HLA in healthy donors. In the PCR, 60 Vbeta and 13 Jbeta primers were used. Profiling relied on immunoSEQ multiplex PCR, and the TCRdb table lists in-frame clones only, not all of them. The sample lists 100,000 to 150,000 clones, 15% occurring once. The sequenced sample consisted of PBMCs. All receptors derive from a woman aged 18-30 years in good health and CMV-seronegative.

The V and J genes are TRBV6-1 and TRBJ2-7, with a weak D call TRBD1 (6 bases). Germline CDR1 and CDR2: MNHNS and SASEGT. The CDR3 is made up of 18 amino acids. The V end lost 2 bases, the J end lost 0 bases, and 20 bases lay between the germline ends. The CDR3 here is CASSEKSSGQFHSYEQYF. Written as DNA, the CDR3 is TGTGCCAGCAGTGAAAAATCATCCGGACAGTTTCACTCCTACGAGCAGTACTTC.

The chain links TRBV5-1 to TRBJ1-2; 7 bases line up with TRBD1. The CDR3 spans 15 residues. V was clipped by 0 bases and J by 8 bases; unmatched bases: 10. Germline CDR1 is SGHRS and CDR2 is YFSETQ. The CDR3 sequence: CASSLEGQKTEGYTF. Here the CDR3 DNA reads TGCGCCAGCAGCTTGGAGGGACAGAAGACTGAGGGCTACACCTTC. The full variable domain, its missing parts supplied by reference TRBV5-1 and TRBJ1-2, is KAGVTQTPRYLIKTRGQQVTLSCSPISGHRSVSWYQQTPGQGLQFLFEYFSETQRNKGNFPGRFSGRQFSNSRSEMNVSTLELGDSALYLCASSLEGQKTEGYTFGSGTRLTVV.

The chain carries TRBV25-1 and TRBJ2-1, with D possibly TRBD2 on 6 matching bases. Germline V gives CDR1 MGHDK, CDR2 SYGVNS. CDR3 length: 16 residues. V was cut by 6 bases and J by 0 bases, with 15 bases left in between. The CDR3: CASSLWGVSSYNEQFF. CDR3 sequence (DNA): TGTGCCAGCAGCCTTTGGGGGGTTAGCTCCTACAATGAGCAGTTCTTC.

The genes are TRBV7-2 and TRBJ2-2; TRBD2 agrees at 9 bases. The V and J ends lost 1 base and 0 bases, in that order; junction bases with no gene match: 6. CDR1 and CDR2 from the germline V gene are SGHTA and FQGNSA. This CDR3 comprises 18 residues. The CDR3 DNA sequence: TGTGCCAGCAGCTTAGTTGGTAGCGGGGGCGCGAACACCGGGGAGCTGTTTTTT. This codes for CASSLVGSGGANTGELFF. The full variable domain, in which reference TRBV7-2 and TRBJ2-2 provide the parts outside the CDR3, is GAGVSQSPSNKVTEKGKDVELRCDPISGHTALYWYRQSLGQGLEFLIYFQGNSAPDKSGLPSDRFSAERTGGSVSTLTIQRTQQEDSAVYLCASSLVGSGGANTGELFFGEGSRLTVL.

The sample holds a few counts of this clone. This sequence joins TRBV27 and TRBJ1-4; D is uncertain. Trimming took 6 bases from V and 8 from J, leaving 22 bases between them. There are 16 residues in the CDR3. In germline, CDR1 is MNHEY, CDR2 SMNVEV (reference sequence). CDR3 loop: CASSPMQTPLGEKLFF. CDR3 coding DNA: TGTGCCAGCAGCCCTATGCAGACTCCACTCGGGGAAAAACTGTTTTTT. The full variable domain, rest sourced from reference TRBV27 and TRBJ1-4, is EAQVTQNPRYLITVTGKKLTVTCSQNMNHEYMSWYRQDPGLGLRQIYYSMNVEVTDKGDVPEGYKVSRKEKRNFPLILESPSPNQTSLYFCASSPMQTPLGEKLFFGSGTQLSVL.

This chain joins TRBV5-6 and TRBJ2-5; 7 nucleotides match TRBD2. V dropped 4 bases and J dropped 5; count of bases not matched to a gene: 8. This CDR3 comprises 14 residues. The germline V gene has CDR1 SGHDT and CDR2 YYEEEE. The CDR3 nucleotides are TGTGCCAGCAGCCCGGGACTACTCCGGGAGACCCAGTACTTC. Its translation is CASSPGLLRETQYF.

The gene calls are TRBV5-1 and TRBJ2-7; no reliable D call. CDR1 is SGHRS, CDR2 YFSETQ, per germline. The CDR3 is 14 amino acids. The V and J ends lost 0 bases and 3 bases respectively, with 10 bases between them. CDR3 loop: CASSLGANNYEQYF. CDR3 nucleotides: TGCGCCAGCAGCTTGGGGGCGAACAACTACGAGCAGTACTTC.

This clone was detected only a few times. DNA for the CDR3: TGTGCCAGCAGCCCCCCGGGGTATGGCTACACCTTC. The encoded protein is CASSPPGYGYTF. The chain uses TRBV14 and TRBJ1-2; D is ambiguous. CDR3 length: 12 residues. V lost 4 bases, J lost 5 bases, and 8 bases lay in between. Germline CDR1 SGHDN, CDR2 FVKESK.

This clone was recorded a few times. The V gene is TRBV5-4, the J gene TRBJ2-3, with 9 nucleotides matching TRBD1. The V and J ends lost 5 bases and 4 bases, in that order; junction bases with no gene match: 8. The CDR3 is 15 amino acids. The germline V gene has CDR1 SGHNT and CDR2 YYREEE (reference sequence). The CDR3 DNA reads TGTGCCAGCAGTGCCTTGGACAGGGGCCCAGATACGCAGTATTTT. Translation gives CASSALDRGPDTQYF.

There are a few counts of this clone. This chain links TRBV4-2 with TRBJ2-3, with 9 nucleotides matching TRBD1. This CDR3 spans 15 amino acids. Trimming at V came to 5 bases and at J to 4 bases, leaving 7 bases not matched to a gene. Per the germline V gene, CDR1 is LGHNA and CDR2 is YNFKEQ. CDR3 sequence: CASSSRDRAADTQYF. For the CDR3, the DNA is TGTGCCAGCAGCAGCCGGGACAGGGCTGCAGATACGCAGTATTTT.